The 21 T cell receptor beta chains reported below all come from one sample, sequenced in a study of early stage breast cancer tumors. Sequencing was performed with immunoSEQ multiplex PCR; in TCRdb, only in-frame clones are kept and a portion is missing. The sample carries some 24,000 clones, about two thirds recorded once. Sequenced input: breast tumor tissue. Receptors were obtained from a person in their 60s with breast cancer.

The V gene is TRBV27, the J gene TRBJ2-7; TRBD1 might be the D (6 bases). With 6 bases removed from V and 6 bases from J, the gap between germline ends came to 15 bases. The CDR3 has 13 amino acids. Germline V CDR1 and CDR2: MNHEY, SMNVEV (reference sequence). CDR3 sequence: CASSPSSRGEQYF. CDR3 bases: TGTGCCAGCAGCCCGAGCTCCAGGGGCGAGCAGTACTTC.

CDR3 sequence reads: CASSESTGPYGYTF. DNA of the CDR3: TGTGCCAGCAGTGAATCAACAGGACCCTATGGCTACACCTTC. The chain couples TRBV25-1 to TRBJ1-2; maybe TRBD1 (5 bases). The V end was cut by 1 base, the J end by 4 bases, with 10 bases between. The CDR3 runs 14 residues. Germline values: CDR1 MGHDK, CDR2 SYGVNS.

The genes are TRBV7-2 and TRBJ2-4; 12 bases map to TRBD1. The CDR3 length is 15 residues. Germline loops: CDR1 SGHTA, CDR2 FQGNSA. The V segment lost 5 bases and the J segment 6 bases; nucleotides outside the gene matches: 5. CDR3 amino acids: CASSAGQGAVNIQYF. The DNA for the CDR3 is TGTGCCAGCAGCGCGGGACAGGGGGCGGTAAACATTCAGTACTTC.

This clone was observed a single time. The rearrangement uses TRBV11-2 and TRBJ2-7; 10 bases are shared with TRBD2. Germline assignment: CDR1 SGHAT and CDR2 FQNNGV. The CDR3 extends over 15 amino acids. V shed 5 bases and J 6 bases; nucleotides not matched to a gene: 10. Here the CDR3 reads CASSLGLADTSEQYF. DNA for the CDR3: TGTGCCAGCAGCCTTGGACTAGCGGACACCTCCGAGCAGTACTTC.

This chain connects TRBV28 to TRBJ2-7; 7 nucleotides line up with TRBD1. In germline, CDR1 is MDHEN, CDR2 SYDVKM. V lost 0 bases to trimming and J lost 0 bases; unmatched junction nucleotides: 2. The CDR3 spans 15 residues. Here the CDR3 reads CASSLWTGPSYEQYF. The CDR3 DNA reads TGTGCCAGCAGTTTATGGACAGGGCCCTCCTACGAGCAGTACTTC. Complete variable domain (other parts from reference TRBV28 and TRBJ2-7): DVKVTQSSRYLVKRTGEKVFLECVQDMDHENMFWYRQDPGLGLRLIYFSYDVKMKEKGDIPEGYSVSREKKERFSLILESASTNQTSMYLCASSLWTGPSYEQYFGPGTRLTVT.

V usage is TRBV5-1 and J usage is TRBJ1-1, with D possibly matching TRBD1 (5 bases). From germline, CDR1 is SGHRS and CDR2 YFSETQ. The CDR3 loop spans 16 amino acids. V was cut by 4 bases and J by 3 bases, with 19 bases left in between. In nucleotides, the CDR3 is TGCGCCAGCAGCGGTCGGGAGGGACGGGGCCACACTGAAGCTTTCTTT. Amino acid sequence: CASSGREGRGHTEAFF.

V usage is TRBV9 and J usage is TRBJ2-2; 9 nucleotides match TRBD1. The CDR3 has 16 amino acids. With 3 bases clipped from V and 5 bases from J, the junction kept 8 bases outside the gene matches. Germline CDR1 and CDR2: SGDLS and YYNGEE. The CDR3 loop reads CASSASGTGRTGELFF. CDR3 DNA: TGTGCCAGCAGCGCCTCCGGGACAGGGAGGACCGGGGAGCTGTTTTTT.

This clone is judged medium-sized. This chain uses TRBV19 with TRBJ1-3, with no clear D. Trimming took off 7 bases at V and 4 bases at J, with 14 bases between the two ends. The germline V gene encodes CDR1 LNHDA and CDR2 SQIVND (reference sequence). The CDR3 is made up of 14 amino acids. CDR3 nucleotides: TGTGCCAGTATCCCGGCCATCGGGGGAAACACCATATATTTT. Its protein is CASIPAIGGNTIYF.

This chain joins TRBV29-1 and TRBJ1-1; 10 bases match TRBD1. Germline CDR1 SQVTM, CDR2 ANQGSEA. This CDR3 is 13 amino acids long. Trimming cost V 6 bases and J 6 bases; bases outside gene matches: 7. The CDR3 sequence is CSVDRDRGPEAFF. For the CDR3, the DNA is TGCAGCGTAGACAGGGACAGGGGACCTGAAGCTTTCTTT.

This rearrangement joins TRBV5-1 to TRBJ2-1; 9 bases map to TRBD2. The trim removed 0 bases at V and 7 bases at J, leaving 14 bases unmatched. CDR1 and CDR2 from the germline V gene are SGHRS and YFSETQ. The CDR3 extends over 18 amino acids. The CDR3, as DNA: TGCGCCAGCAGCTTGGGAGCCCGACGTTATAGCGGGAGAAATGAGCAGTTCTTC. Amino acid sequence: CASSLGARRYSGRNEQFF.

The rearrangement uses TRBV11-2 and TRBJ2-5; tentatively, D is TRBD2 (6 bases). Trimming took 3 bases from V and 5 from J, leaving 19 bases between them. There are 16 residues in the CDR3. CDR1 and CDR2 (germline): SGHAT, FQNNGV. CDR3 sequence reads: CASSFPGLPYLETQYF. CDR3 DNA: TGTGCCAGCAGCTTTCCGGGACTCCCATACCTGGAGACCCAGTACTTC.

The J gene is TRBJ1-2, the V gene TRBV6-1, with 7 bases matching TRBD1. V gave up 4 bases and J gave up 4 bases; unmatched junction bases: 6. Germline CDR1 MNHNS, CDR2 SASEGT. CDR3 size: 14 residues. CDR3 in amino acids: CASSAFWDSYGYTF. The DNA of the CDR3 is TGTGCCAGCAGTGCATTTTGGGACAGCTATGGCTACACCTTC.

The rearrangement links TRBV18 to TRBJ1-1; 7 positions match TRBD1. The CDR3 runs to 14 residues. The V gene end was trimmed by 4 bases and the J gene end by 1 base; junction bases not matched to a gene: 3. The germline V gene encodes CDR1 KGHSH and CDR2 LQKENI. The CDR3 DNA reads TGTGCCAGCTCACAAGGGGGCCCGAACACTGAAGCTTTCTTT. Protein product: CASSQGGPNTEAFF.

The gene calls are TRBV4-3 and TRBJ2-3, with D tentatively TRBD1 (6 bases). The V end lost 0 bases, the J end lost 6 bases, and 7 bases lay between the germline ends. The CDR3 is made up of 13 amino acids. Germline values: CDR1 LGHNA, CDR2 YSLEER. The CDR3 reads CASSQDRGDTQYF. CDR3 nucleotides: TGCGCCAGCAGCCAAGACAGGGGTGATACGCAGTATTTT.

V gene TRBV4-2 combines with J gene TRBJ2-7; the match to TRBD2 covers 8 bases. J was trimmed by 0 bases and V by 0 bases; bases with no gene match: 1. CDR1 LGHNA and CDR2 YNFKEQ come from the germline V gene. The CDR3 consists of 15 residues. The CDR3 sequence: CASSQESGSSYEQYF. CDR3 sequence (DNA): TGTGCCAGCAGCCAAGAAAGCGGGAGCTCCTACGAGCAGTACTTC.

V gene TRBV7-9 combines with J gene TRBJ2-1; no definite D call. Trimming removed 5 bases from V and 0 bases from J, with 8 bases in between. The CDR3 is 14 amino acids. Germline V gene data show CDR1 as SEHNR and CDR2 as FQNEAQ (reference sequence). The CDR3 nucleotides read TGTGCCAGCAGCCAACCTAACTCCTACAATGAGCAGTTCTTC. Encoded protein: CASSQPNSYNEQFF. Drawing the rest from reference TRBV7-9 and TRBJ2-1, the complete variable domain is DTGVSQNPRHKITKRGQNVTFRCDPISEHNRLYWYRQTLGQGPEFLTYFQNEAQLEKSRLLSDRFSAERPKGSFSTLEIQRTEQGDSAMYLCASSQPNSYNEQFFGPGTRLTVL.

Only a few counts were recorded for this clone. V is TRBV5-6 and J is TRBJ2-3, with TRBD2 as a possible D gene (6 bases). The CDR3 contains 16 residues. CDR1 and CDR2 from the germline V gene are SGHDT and YYEEEE. Trimming took off 1 base at V and 0 bases at J, with 12 bases between the two ends. CDR3 in amino acids: CASSLWLAASTDTQYF. The DNA of the CDR3 is TGTGCCAGCAGCTTGTGGTTAGCGGCAAGCACAGATACGCAGTATTTT.

This clone was recorded at least ten times. This chain uses TRBV5-8 with TRBJ1-1; 8 nucleotides match TRBD1. The CDR3 totals 13 residues. Losses at the gene ends were 4 bases for V and 10 bases for J; bases not matched to a gene: 9. From germline, CDR1 is SGHTS and CDR2 YDEGEE. The CDR3 sequence: CASSVGQVRTAFF. CDR3 DNA: TGTGCCAGCAGCGTGGGACAGGTTAGAACAGCTTTCTTT.

This clone came up a few times. V gene TRBV7-9 combines with J gene TRBJ2-4; tentative D call: TRBD1 (6 bases). The V gene lost 1 base and the J gene lost 7 bases, with 11 bases spanning the gap. The germline V gene encodes CDR1 SEHNR and CDR2 FQNEAQ (reference sequence). The CDR3 is 14 residues long. In DNA form, the CDR3 reads TGTGCCAGCAGCTTAGAACAGGGCAGGAACATTCAGTACTTC. Its protein is CASSLEQGRNIQYF.

The V and J genes are TRBV6-5 and TRBJ2-5, with D maybe TRBD1 (5 bases). The ends were cut back, 8 bases at V and 7 bases at J, with 23 bases in the middle. Germline CDR1 is MNHEY and CDR2 is SVGAGI. This CDR3 contains 15 residues. The CDR3 nucleotides read TGTGCCAGCGCCACGATCCAGGGTGCCTCGGTGACCCAGTACTTC. Its protein product is CASATIQGASVTQYF.

The rearrangement links TRBV29-1 to TRBJ2-2; a possible D gene is TRBD1 (5 bases). Germline values: CDR1 SQVTM, CDR2 ANQGSEA. Trimming pared 4 bases from V and 5 bases from J, leaving 20 bases between. The CDR3 extends over 16 amino acids. The CDR3 DNA reads as TGCAGCGTTGTATCACTCTCAGGGTGGGGAACCGGGGAGCTGTTTTTT. Its translation: CSVVSLSGWGTGELFF.